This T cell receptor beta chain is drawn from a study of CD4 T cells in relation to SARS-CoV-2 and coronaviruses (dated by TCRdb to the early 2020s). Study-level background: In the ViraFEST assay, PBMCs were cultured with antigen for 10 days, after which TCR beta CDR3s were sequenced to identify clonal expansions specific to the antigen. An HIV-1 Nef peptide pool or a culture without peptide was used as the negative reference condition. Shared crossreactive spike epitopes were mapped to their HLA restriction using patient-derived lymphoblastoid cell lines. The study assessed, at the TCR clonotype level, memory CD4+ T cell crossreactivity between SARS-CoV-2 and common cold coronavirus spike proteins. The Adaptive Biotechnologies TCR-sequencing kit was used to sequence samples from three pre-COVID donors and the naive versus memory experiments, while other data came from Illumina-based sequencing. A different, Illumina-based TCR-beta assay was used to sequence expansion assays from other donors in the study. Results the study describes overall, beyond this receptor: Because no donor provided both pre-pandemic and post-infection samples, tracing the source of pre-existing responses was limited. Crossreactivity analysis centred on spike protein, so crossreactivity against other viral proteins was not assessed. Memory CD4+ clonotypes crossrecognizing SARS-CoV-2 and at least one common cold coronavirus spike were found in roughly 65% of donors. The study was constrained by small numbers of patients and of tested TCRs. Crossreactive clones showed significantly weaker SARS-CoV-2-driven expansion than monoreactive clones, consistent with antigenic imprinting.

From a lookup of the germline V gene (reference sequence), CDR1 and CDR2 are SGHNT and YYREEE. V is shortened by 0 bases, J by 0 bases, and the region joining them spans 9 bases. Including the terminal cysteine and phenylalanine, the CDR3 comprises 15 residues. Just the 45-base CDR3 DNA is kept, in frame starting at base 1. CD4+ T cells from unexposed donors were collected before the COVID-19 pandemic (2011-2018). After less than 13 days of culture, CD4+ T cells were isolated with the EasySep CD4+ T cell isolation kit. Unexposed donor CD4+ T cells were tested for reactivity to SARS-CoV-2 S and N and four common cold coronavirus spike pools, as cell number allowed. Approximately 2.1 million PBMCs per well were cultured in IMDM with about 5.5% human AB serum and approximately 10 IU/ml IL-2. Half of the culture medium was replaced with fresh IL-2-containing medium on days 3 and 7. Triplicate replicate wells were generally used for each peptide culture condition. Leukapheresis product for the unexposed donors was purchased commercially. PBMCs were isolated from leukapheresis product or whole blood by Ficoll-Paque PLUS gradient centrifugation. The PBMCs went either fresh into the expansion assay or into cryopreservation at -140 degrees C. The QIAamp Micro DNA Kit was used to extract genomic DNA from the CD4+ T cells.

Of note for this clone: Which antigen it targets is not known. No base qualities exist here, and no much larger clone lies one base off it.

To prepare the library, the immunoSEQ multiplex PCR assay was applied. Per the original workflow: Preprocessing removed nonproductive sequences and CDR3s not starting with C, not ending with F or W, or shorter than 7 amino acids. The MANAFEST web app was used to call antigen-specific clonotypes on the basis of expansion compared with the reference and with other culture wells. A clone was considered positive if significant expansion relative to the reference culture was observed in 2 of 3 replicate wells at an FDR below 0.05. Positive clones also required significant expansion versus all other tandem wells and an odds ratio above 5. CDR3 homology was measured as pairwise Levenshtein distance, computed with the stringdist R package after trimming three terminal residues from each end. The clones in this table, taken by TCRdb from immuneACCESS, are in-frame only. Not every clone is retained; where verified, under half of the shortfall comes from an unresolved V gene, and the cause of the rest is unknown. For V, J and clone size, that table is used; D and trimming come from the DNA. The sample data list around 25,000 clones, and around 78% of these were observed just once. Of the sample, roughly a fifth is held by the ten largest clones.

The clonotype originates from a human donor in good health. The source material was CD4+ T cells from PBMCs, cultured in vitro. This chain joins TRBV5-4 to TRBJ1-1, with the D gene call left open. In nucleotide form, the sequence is TGTGCCAGCAGCTTGGTCGGGTTAATGAACACTGAAGCTTTCTTT. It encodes CASSLVGLMNTEAFF.